The subject of this entry is one T cell receptor (beta chain). Its antigen is still unknown. The data belong to a study of T cells expressing NK-cell markers. The TCR beta cDNA came from 5'RACE template switching with UMIs. TCRdb re-called the 5' RACE reads; every CDR3 protein appears as one record, without DNA. Seen in this sample are hundreds of thousands of distinct CDR3 sequences; the ten most common clones hold roughly 3.6%. Study-wide points: Of the CD8+ T cells in more than five donors, 1.0-7.0% belonged to dominant NKG2C+ clonotypes.

Looked up from germline, CDR1 is SGHAT and CDR2 is FQDESV (reference sequence). The CDR3 covers 16 residues. The sample was blood T cells: a sorted CD56 or NKG2C T cell subset, CD4+ or CD8+ T cells, or bulk PBMC T cells (not recorded which). The rearrangement links TRBV11-1 to TRBJ2-1; there is no DNA to check the TCRdb D call of TRBD1. This clonotype was sampled from a man between 18 and 29 years old in good health. This CDR3 is CASSLAGSPEFNEQFF.